The TCR beta chain described here comes from a study of cytomegalovirus exposure and HLA in healthy donors. Note on this clone: Distinct nucleotide sequences in the sample also encode this CDR3.

This PCR relied on a set of 60 Vbeta primers and 13 Jbeta primers. Assay: immunoSEQ multiplex PCR; the TCRdb copy retains only in-frame clones and omits some. Among 150,000 or so clones, 60% to 80% were seen once, and the ten largest hold 5% to 7%. The CDR3 contains 13 residues. The V gene lost 2 bases and the J gene lost 0 bases, with 5 bases spanning the gap. Germline CDR1 SGDLS, CDR2 YYNGEE. The sequence came from a man aged 35-49 years in good health and CMV-seropositive. The V and J genes are TRBV9 and TRBJ2-5; D unclear. What was sequenced was PBMCs. As DNA, the CDR3 is TGTGCCAGCAGCGTTAGCTACCAAGAGACCCAGTACTTC. Residues: CASSVSYQETQYF. Full variable domain (rest looked up from reference TRBV9 and TRBJ2-5): DSGVTQTPKHLITATGQRVTLRCSPRSGDLSVYWYQQSLDQGLQFLIQYYNGEERAKGNILERFSAQQFPDLHSELNLSSLELGDSALYFCASSVSYQETQYFGPGTRLLVL.